Listed below are T cell receptor beta chains from one sample, sequenced in a study of blood T cell repertoires in COVID-19. The method was immunoSEQ multiplex PCR; TCRdb's version includes in-frame clones alone and lacks a portion of them. The sample yields some 200,000 clones, 88% seen once. The source material was peripheral blood. The source of these receptors is a man aged 50 or older with COVID-19, enrolled during active disease. The conserved cysteine and the conserved F or W are not part of the CDR3 here.

j_gene	v_gene	CDR3aa
TRBJ1-6	TRBV6-2/TRBV6-3	ASSQPGQGVSPLH
TRBJ2-7	TRBV3-1/TRBV3-2	ASSPGSSGKYEQY
TRBJ2-3	TRBV3-1/TRBV3-2	ASSRRRQGVKTDTQY
TRBJ2-1	TRBV13	ASSKLSGRSDNEQF
TRBJ2-7	TRBV11-2	ASSWPGGEQY
TRBJ2-2	TRBV6-4	ASRPTSSPGELF
TRBJ2-7	TRBV3-1/TRBV3-2	ASSQGGQGNEQY
TRBJ2-7	TRBV5-5	ASSLRLGGSYEQY
TRBJ1-5	TRBV18	ASSPVRVGGQPQH
TRBJ1-1	TRBV7-9	ASSPQGVPLEAF
TRBJ2-7	TRBV6-5	ASRRTEGYEQY
TRBJ2-2	TRBV5-1	ASSLLGPGELF
TRBJ2-2	TRBV10-1	ASSDRGAGTGELF
TRBJ1-4	TRBV24-1	ATSDRRQGLNEKLF
TRBJ2-3	TRBV4-2	ASSQVGGGTDTQY
TRBJ1-5	TRBV19	ASNRGGSNQPQH
TRBJ1-5	TRBV7-9	ASSPLGAQGNQPQH
TRBJ1-6	TRBV27	ASSLTNPNSPLH
TRBJ2-1	TRBV14	ASSQGPTTNEQF
TRBJ1-2	TRBV5-8	ASSLGTGGRGYT
TRBJ2-1	TRBV7-9	ASSLTAGGPLEQF
TRBJ1-4	TRBV19	ASSPQGATNEKLF
TRBJ2-3	TRBV3-1/TRBV3-2	ASSHPRGLRNTQY
TRBJ1-1	TRBV29-1	SVEGQGLPEAF
TRBJ2-1	TRBV6-5	ASYPQGLGGNEQF
TRBJ1-5	TRBV20-1	SALGSEPQH
TRBJ2-7	TRBV4-1	ASSPVRQGVYEQY
TRBJ1-1	TRBV2	ASSTRQGLNTEAF
TRBJ2-1	TRBV18	ASSQSGGFSYNEQF
TRBJ2-3	TRBV6-2/TRBV6-3	ASSYLQGVDTQY
TRBJ1-5	TRBV5-1	ASSLAGAVDQPQH
TRBJ2-7	TRBV14	ASSQENKLAYEQY
TRBJ1-1	TRBV27	ASRRTGGMNTEAF
TRBJ2-3	TRBV9	ASSVAAETSTDTQY
TRBJ2-2	TRBV10-3	AISEWTGGKTGELF